This record covers a single T cell receptor (beta chain). Construction of the TCRbeta library involved unique molecular identifiers. TCRdb ran MiXCR on the PCR reads and lists one entry per CDR3 protein. The sample has fewer than 400,000 distinct CDR3 sequences; roughly 21% are singletons. The data stem from a study of T-cell reconstitution after alpha-beta-depleted transplantation in children. Losses at the gene ends were 7 bases for V and 6 bases for J; bases not matched to a gene: 6. The CDR3 is made up of 13 amino acids. CDR1 MNHEY and CDR2 SMNVEV come from the germline V gene (reference sequence).

This chain connects TRBV27 to TRBJ1-1, with 9 bases aligning to TRBD1. The TCR comes from a male patient younger than 18 who had a stem cell transplant for acute lymphoblastic leukemia, so the T cells may come from the graft donor. Sequencing used PBMCs, mostly from graft donor cells, obtained 180 days after TCRalphabeta/CD19-depleted stem cell transplant. The CDR3 coding sequence is TGTGCCAGCACCAGGACAGGGGTCGCTGAAGCTTTCTTT. Its protein is CASTRTGVAEAFF.